This T cell receptor gamma chain comes out of a study of Vδ1+ human thymocytes. General study results and limits: Thymic TRG and TRD repertoires appeared highly polyclonal, with Gaussian CDR3 length distributions.

RNA was extracted from the cells and then reverse transcribed. CDR3 amplicons came from multiplex PCR with pooled V-gene forward and constant-region reverse primers. TCRdb reanalysed the multiplex PCR reads via CATT. The data contain 9,000 or so gamma-chain clones, less than 60% of them singletons. Losses at the gene ends were 2 bases for V and 5 bases for J; bases not matched to a gene: 3. Germline V gives CDR1 VENAVY, CDR2 YDSYNSRV. The CDR3 is 12 amino acids. Details on this clone: The antigen remains unidentified.

Thymocytes were sorted as CD3+ TCRVdelta1+ TCRVdelta2- after alphabeta T cell depletion. The chain is built from TRGV8 and TRGJ1 or TRGJ2. Sequencing input: Vdelta1+ gamma-delta thymocytes from the thymus. This sample's subset: FACS-sorted CD3+ TCRalphabeta- TCRVdelta1+ TCRVdelta2- thymocytes. This sequence originates from a girl under three years old who had congenital heart surgery. The CDR3 DNA reads TGTGCCACCTGGGATATGCATTATAAGAAACTCTTT. Its translation is CATWDMHYKKLF.